This TCR beta chain was profiled in a study of T cells in Graves' hyperthyroidism and ophthalmopathy. Study information: Before any treatment, at initial diagnosis, peripheral blood was collected.

The germline gives CDR1 SGHVS, CDR2 FQNEAQ. V was pared by 4 bases and J by 6 bases, with 15 bases between. This CDR3 has 14 residues. Overall study results and limits: A model using 13 V-J features told ophthalmopathy apart from stable hyperthyroidism. Most clonotypes expanded in thyroid above 0.001 were likewise present in blood.

The sample holds many counts of this clonotype. The antigen is unknown. RNA transcripts served as the template for amplifying TCR beta CDR3 regions. With the HTBI primer set, the TCR CDR3 went through a first round of RT-PCR. Via MiXCR, TCRdb re-called the multiplex PCR reads, giving one row per CDR3 protein. The sample comprises a few hundred thousand distinct CDR3 sequences, approximately 15% of which are singletons, and more than 20% rests with the top ten. Sample collection date corresponds to first hyperthyroidism diagnosis, prior to any ophthalmopathy symptoms. The chain recombines TRBV7-8 with TRBJ1-1, with D possibly TRBD1 on 5 matching bases. Material for sequencing was blood. The TCR originated in a man aged 25 to 45 with Graves' hyperthyroidism that later progressed to Graves' ophthalmopathy. The CDR3 region is CASSSRGGRAEAFF. CDR3 in DNA: TGTGCCAGCAGCTCGAGAGGAGGCAGGGCTGAAGCTTTCTTT.